This is a list of T cell receptor beta chains from one sample in a study of blood T cell repertoires in COVID-19. Clones were read by immunoSEQ multiplex PCR, and TCRdb kept only the in-frame ones, dropping some. The table has 450,000 or so clones, 89% seen once. Sequencing was performed on peripheral blood. These receptors all come from a man between 18 and 29 years old with COVID-19, enrolled during active disease. Each CDR3 is given without its conserved first and last residue. Size is omitted from some rows. Given values are once, few, many or a class for expanded clones.

>once|TRBV5-6|TRBJ1-2
ASSFSGYGYT
>once|TRBV20-1|TRBJ2-1
SASRSGGYNEQF
>once|TRBV7-8|TRBJ1-4
ASSRTGDEKLF
>few|TRBV24-1|TRBJ1-2
ATSDPGQGGGYGYT
>NA|TRBV7-9|TRBJ2-7
ASSLGGTRHEQY
>NA|TRBV5-8|TRBJ2-3
ASSLAGGSGATDTQY
>NA|TRBV9|TRBJ2-3
ASSVGGPERGDTQY
>NA|TRBV19|TRBJ1-2
ASSIGQGGYT
>NA|TRBV28|TRBJ2-7
ASRYSSYEQY
>NA|TRBV25-1|TRBJ1-5
ASGDRGSQPQH
>NA|TRBV7-8|TRBJ2-1
ASSPSSYNEQF
>NA|TRBV27|TRBJ1-1
ASSFLGGTEAF
>NA|TRBV10-1|TRBJ1-1
ASSPATGKNGEAF
>NA|TRBV29-1|TRBJ2-5
SVPGQGQETQY